Given below is one T cell receptor beta chain in context. The data originate from a study of blood T cell repertoires in COVID-19. About the study: T cells, B-cell-depleted T cells, or PBMCs provided the cDNA or gDNA that served as material.

Here immunoSEQ multiplex PCR was the method, and the copy in TCRdb shows in-frame clones only, minus some. Here the sample spans some 31,000 clones, over 70% being singletons. The V gene lost 6 bases and the J gene lost 3 bases, with 11 bases spanning the gap. The germline V gene has CDR1 MNHEY and CDR2 SMNVEV (reference sequence). This CDR3 spans 14 amino acids. The receptor comes from a man between 70 and 80 years old with COVID-19, enrolled during active disease. The sequenced sample consisted of peripheral blood. This rearrangement joins TRBV27 to TRBJ2-2; weak D call: TRBD1 (5 bases). CDR3 in amino acids: CASSVDMDTGELFF. The DNA of the CDR3 is TGTGCCAGCAGCGTGGACATGGACACCGGGGAGCTGTTTTTT.